Presented here are 10 T cell receptor beta chains from one specimen sequenced in a study of T cell responses to AZD1222 COVID-19 vaccine. Only in-frame clones appear in the TCRdb table, and some are missing; sequencing was by immunoSEQ multiplex PCR. The sample consists of tens of thousands of clones, approximately 88% of them appearing once. Sequenced here: peripheral blood, sampled on day 0 of AZD1222 vaccination. All receptors derive from an adult in good health.

The genes are TRBV5-1 and TRBJ2-6; no clear D. Germline CDR1 SGHRS, CDR2 YFSETQ. CDR3 length: 17 residues. V lost 0 bases and J lost 1, with 11 bases in between. The CDR3 is CASSLAGTTSGANVLTF. CDR3 bases: TGCGCCAGCAGCTTGGCCGGCACGACATCTGGGGCCAACGTCCTGACTTTC.

This clone was counted once. V gene TRBV12-3 or TRBV12-4 combines with J gene TRBJ1-2, with D unresolved. The V end was cut by 3 bases, the J end by 4 bases, with 9 bases between. The CDR3 has 13 residues. The CDR3, as DNA: TGTGCCAGCAGTTTCCTGGGGAGCTATGGCTACACCTTC. It yields the protein CASSFLGSYGYTF.

This clone was seen once. This chain uses TRBV2 with TRBJ2-7; no reliable D call. V was cut by 2 bases and J by 4 bases, with 12 bases left in between. The CDR3 is 14 amino acids. Germline assignment: CDR1 SNHLY and CDR2 FYNNEI. The DNA of the CDR3 is TGTGCCAGCAGTGAATCCCTCGTAGAGTACGAGCAGTACTTC. It encodes CASSESLVEYEQYF.

V and J are TRBV7-9 and TRBJ1-5; TRBD1 matches at 9 bases. CDR3 length: 17 amino acids. Trimming took 4 bases from V and 1 from J; bases not matched to a gene: 8. The germline V gene encodes CDR1 SEHNR and CDR2 FQNEAQ (reference sequence). CDR3 protein: CASSWGTGGRSNQPQHF. In DNA, the CDR3 is TGTGCCAGCAGCTGGGGAACAGGGGGCCGGAGCAATCAGCCCCAGCATTTT.

The V and J genes are TRBV7-2 and TRBJ1-6, with 9 bases fitting TRBD1. There are 14 residues in the CDR3. Germline values: CDR1 SGHTA, CDR2 FQGNSA. J gave up 10 bases and V 5 bases, and 6 bases lay outside the gene matches. CDR3 loop: CASSVQGADSPLHF. The CDR3 DNA follows: TGTGCCAGCAGCGTACAGGGGGCGGACTCACCCCTCCACTTT. Variable domain in full (rest from reference TRBV7-2 and TRBJ1-6): GAGVSQSPSNKVTEKGKDVELRCDPISGHTALYWYRQSLGQGLEFLIYFQGNSAPDKSGLPSDRFSAERTGGSVSTLTIQRTQQEDSAVYLCASSVQGADSPLHFGNGTRLTVT.

This clone was observed a few times. This rearrangement joins TRBV19 to TRBJ1-1; D call uncertain. CDR3 length: 14 residues. Germline loops: CDR1 LNHDA, CDR2 SQIVND (reference sequence). Trimming left V 1 base short and J 0 bases short, with 6 bases between. The CDR3 loop reads CASSIGSMNTEAFF. In DNA, the CDR3 is TGTGCCAGTAGTATAGGCAGTATGAACACTGAAGCTTTCTTT.

The V call is TRBV3-1 (or the pseudogene TRBV3-2), the J call TRBJ2-1; the match to TRBD2 covers 8 bases. V was clipped by 5 bases and J by 8 bases; unmatched bases: 8. In germline, CDR1 is LGHDT, CDR2 YNNKEL (reference sequence). This CDR3 is built from 14 residues. The CDR3 DNA reads TGTGCCAGCAGCTCCCTAGCGGGTGGCGATGAGCAGTTCTTC. It translates to CASSSLAGGDEQFF.

The CDR3 sequence is CASGLGLQGAHEKLFF. CDR3 nucleotide sequence: TGTGCTAGTGGTTTGGGGCTACAGGGGGCTCATGAAAAACTGTTTTTT. This chain connects TRBV12-5 to TRBJ1-4, with 9 bases that match TRBD1. CDR3 size: 16 residues. Trimming took 1 base from V and 6 from J; bases not matched to a gene: 6. Germline V gene sequence: CDR1 LGHNT, CDR2 FRNRAP.

The genes are TRBV6-1 and TRBJ2-2, with 10 bases that match TRBD2. The trim removed 3 bases at V and 4 bases at J, leaving 8 bases unmatched. The CDR3 totals 17 residues. From germline, CDR1 is MNHNS and CDR2 SASEGT. The CDR3 nucleotides are TGTGCCAGCAGTGACCCTAGCGGGAGCGTGATCACCGGGGAGCTGTTTTTT. Its translation is CASSDPSGSVITGELFF.

A single count supports this clone. This chain connects TRBV13 to TRBJ1-4; the D is unclear. With 2 bases removed from V and 10 bases from J, the gap between germline ends came to 11 bases. There are 13 residues in the CDR3. Germline CDR1 reads PRHDT; CDR2 reads FYEKMQ (reference sequence). The CDR3 nucleotides are TGTGCCAGCAGCTTAAGAAGACTGGCAAAACTGTTTTTT. Amino acid sequence: CASSLRRLAKLFF.